One and the same sample provided the 29 T cell receptor beta chains below, sequenced in a study of shared clonotypes between healthy human individuals. Positively selected for CCR7, the CD45RO-negative cells used as naive CD8 cells excluded terminally differentiated effector memory CD45RA+ cells. The data were produced by immunoSEQ multiplex PCR, yet TCRdb's version contains in-frame clones alone and is incomplete. This table has millions of clones, 85% to 95% appearing once. Material: naive CD8+ T cells from PBMCs. The receptors stem from a young man in good health. Some clones in this sample may be carry-over from other donors' samples.

On this clone: The same CDR3 arises from other DNA sequences in this sample as well. This sequence joins TRBV27 and TRBJ1-1; 11 bases agree with TRBD1. The length of the CDR3 is 14 residues. Looked up from germline, CDR1 is MNHEY and CDR2 is SMNVEV (reference sequence). Trimming at V came to 6 bases and at J to 5 bases, leaving 5 bases not matched to a gene. CDR3 region: CASSPGTGGTEAFF. The CDR3, as DNA: TGTGCCAGCAGCCCCGGGACAGGGGGAACTGAAGCTTTCTTT.

The chain recombines TRBV28 with TRBJ2-7; 10 bases line up with TRBD2. V was clipped by 3 bases and J by 4 bases; unmatched bases: 15. This CDR3 is 18 amino acids long. Germline loops: CDR1 MDHEN, CDR2 SYDVKM. The CDR3 DNA reads TGTGCCAGCAGTTTCCGAGACTATACTAGCGGGGCTCGATACGAGCAGTACTTC. Its translation: CASSFRDYTSGARYEQYF.

V gene TRBV5-1 combines with J gene TRBJ2-1; the D gene is possibly TRBD1 (5 bases). CDR1 SGHRS and CDR2 YFSETQ come from the germline V gene. The V gene lost 2 bases and the J gene lost 8 bases, with 8 bases spanning the gap. The CDR3 sequence is 12 residues long. The CDR3 sequence: CASSLVGDEQFF. CDR3 sequence (DNA): TGCGCCAGCAGCTTAGTAGGGGATGAGCAGTTCTTC.

The CDR3 DNA reads as TGTGCCAGCAGTCCCAGGACAGGGTGGAACACTGAAGCTTTCTTT. Translation: CASSPRTGWNTEAFF. The chain has TRBV28 and TRBJ1-1, with TRBD1 matching over 8 bases. Germline-derived CDR1 and CDR2 are MDHEN and SYDVKM. J was trimmed by 1 base and V by 5 bases; bases with no gene match: 6. The CDR3 sequence is 15 residues long. The entire variable domain, with the rest obtained from reference TRBV28 and TRBJ1-1, is as follows: DVKVTQSSRYLVKRTGEKVFLECVQDMDHENMFWYRQDPGLGLRLIYFSYDVKMKEKGDIPEGYSVSREKKERFSLILESASTNQTSMYLCASSPRTGWNTEAFFGQGTRLTVV.

The rearrangement links TRBV7-8 to TRBJ1-3; 9 positions agree with TRBD1. The length of the CDR3 is 16 residues. CDR1 is SGHVS, CDR2 FQNEAQ, per germline. V lost 0 bases and J lost 2; bases outside the gene matches: 2. Written as DNA, the CDR3 is TGTGCCAGCAGCTTAGCGGGACAGGGCCCTGGAAACACCATATATTTT. Residues: CASSLAGQGPGNTIYF.

The chain links TRBV28 to TRBJ1-5; no definite D call. V gave up 8 bases and J gave up 6 bases, with 17 bases separating them. The V gene's germline CDR1 is MDHEN and CDR2 SYDVKM. The CDR3 is made up of 14 amino acids. The CDR3 spells CASRFWGGGQPQHF. The CDR3 DNA sequence: TGTGCCAGCCGGTTTTGGGGAGGCGGTCAGCCCCAGCATTTT.

The genes are TRBV23-1 and TRBJ2-7, with 10 positions matching TRBD2. TRBV23-1 is classed as an ORF, of uncertain function. The CDR3 spans 16 residues. The V segment lost 2 bases and the J segment 6 bases; nucleotides outside the gene matches: 10. CDR3 sequence (DNA): TGCGCCAGCAGTCAACATCTAGCGGGAGTTTTGTGCGAGCAGTACTTC. Protein product: CASSQHLAGVLCEQYF.

V is TRBV10-3 and J is TRBJ1-3; D gene ambiguous. Germline values: CDR1 ENHRY, CDR2 SYGVKD. There are 18 residues in the CDR3. V was pared by 10 bases and J by 0 bases, with 25 bases between. The CDR3 bases are TGTGCCACGAGAGAGAATCTATCCGGAACAAGCTCTGGAAACACCATATATTTT. Its protein product is CATRENLSGTSSGNTIYF.

This chain uses TRBV7-9 with TRBJ1-4, with unresolved D. Germline V CDR1 and CDR2: SEHNR, FQNEAQ (reference sequence). CDR3 length: 13 amino acids. V lost 7 bases to trimming and J lost 2 bases, with 8 bases between them. CDR3 bases: TGTGCCAGCACCGTAGCTACTAATGAAAAACTGTTTTTT. This codes for CASTVATNEKLFF.

The chain combines TRBV7-2 with TRBJ2-1; 7 positions match TRBD1. This CDR3 spans 17 amino acids. The germline gives CDR1 SGHTA, CDR2 FQGNSA. The junction had 12 bases not matched to a gene; V was cut back by 4 bases and J by 3 bases. The CDR3 DNA sequence: TGTGCCAGCAGCTCGAGAGATACAGGGGCCTTCTACAATGAGCAGTTCTTC. Protein product: CASSSRDTGAFYNEQFF.

The DNA of the CDR3 is TGTGCCAGCAGCTTAGACCTCGCTGTTGGCCGAAAAGCCAACGAGCAGTACTTC. Protein product: CASSLDLAVGRKANEQYF. This chain connects TRBV11-2 to TRBJ2-7; D remains ambiguous. The CDR3 consists of 18 residues. The V and J ends lost 0 bases and 5 bases respectively, with 23 bases between them. Germline V CDR1 and CDR2: SGHAT, FQNNGV.

This chain connects TRBV15 to TRBJ2-5; D is possibly TRBD2 (5 bases). Germline V gene data show CDR1 as LNHNV and CDR2 as YYDKDF (reference sequence). Trimming took off 1 base at V and 2 bases at J, with 11 bases between the two ends. The CDR3 extends over 15 amino acids. The CDR3 region has the DNA TGTGCCACCAGCAGAGGAGGTAGCGAACAAGAGACCCAGTACTTC. It codes for CATSRGGSEQETQYF.

This chain joins TRBV5-6 and TRBJ2-1; 11 bases fit TRBD2. The CDR3 is 15 amino acids. Germline loops: CDR1 SGHDT, CDR2 YYEEEE. V was pared by 4 bases and J by 5 bases, with 5 bases of the junction left unmatched. The CDR3, as DNA: TGTGCCAGCAGCATTGGGACTAGCGGAGACAATGAGCAGTTCTTC. Residues: CASSIGTSGDNEQFF.

This clone was seen once. The rearrangement joins TRBV9 to TRBJ1-5, with a possible D match to TRBD1 (5 bases). Trimming shortened V by 4 bases and J by 1 base, and 12 bases separated the two germline ends. CDR1 and CDR2 from the germline V gene are SGDLS and YYNGEE. The CDR3 spans 15 residues. As DNA, the CDR3 is TGTGCCAGCAGCCCTTTTTGGGGGAGCAATCAGCCCCAGCATTTT. Protein sequence: CASSPFWGSNQPQHF.

The chain is built from TRBV2 and TRBJ1-5; D perhaps matches TRBD1 (6 bases). The germline CDR1 and CDR2 sequences are SNHLY and FYNNEI. The CDR3 contains 13 residues. Trimming stripped 6 bases from V and 7 bases from J, with 13 bases between. The CDR3: CASSATGSQPQHF. DNA of the CDR3: TGTGCCAGCAGCGCAACAGGGTCCCAGCCCCAGCATTTT.

The chain has TRBV2 and TRBJ2-3; D is unclear. The CDR3 is 14 amino acids. The germline CDR1 and CDR2 sequences are SNHLY and FYNNEI. Trimming left V 6 bases short and J 2 bases short, with 12 bases between. The CDR3 DNA reads as TGTGCCAGCAGCGACCCCATCGACACAGATACGCAGTATTTT. This translates into CASSDPIDTDTQYF.

This clone was seen just once. The chain couples TRBV4-3 to TRBJ2-2; possibly TRBD1 for D (5 bases). V was pared by 4 bases and J by 5 bases, with 14 bases between. The V gene's germline CDR1 is LGHNA and CDR2 YSLEER. This CDR3 contains 15 residues. The CDR3 spells CASSRLTDSTGELFF. In DNA, the CDR3 is TGCGCCAGCAGCCGCCTTACCGACAGTACCGGGGAGCTGTTTTTT.

This clone was picked up one time. Written as DNA, the CDR3 is TGTGCCAGTAGTGGCAGGGGTCGTGATACGCAGTATTTT. Encoded protein: CASSGRGRDTQYF. The chain combines TRBV19 with TRBJ2-3; weak D call: TRBD1 (6 bases). Germline CDR1 is LNHDA and CDR2 is SQIVND (reference sequence). Trimming cost V 5 bases and J 6 bases, with 12 bases left between them. The CDR3 covers 13 residues.

The chain is built from TRBV11-2 and TRBJ2-7; D not resolved. The V gene's germline CDR1 is SGHAT and CDR2 FQNNGV. This CDR3 has 14 residues. Trimming took 5 bases from V and 4 from J, leaving 15 bases between them. CDR3 coding DNA: TGTGCCAGCAGCCCTCCGGTAGGCGGTTACGAGCAGTACTTC. This encodes CASSPPVGGYEQYF.

V and J are TRBV27 and TRBJ2-1; maybe TRBD1 (6 bases). This CDR3 contains 13 residues. CDR1 and CDR2 from the germline V gene are MNHEY and SMNVEV (reference sequence). V was shortened by 2 bases and J by 9 bases, with 11 bases between the two germline ends. The CDR3 loop reads CASSLSRGSEQFF. The CDR3, as DNA: TGTGCCAGCAGTTTAAGCAGGGGATCTGAGCAGTTCTTC.

V and J are TRBV4-1 and TRBJ2-3, with D perhaps matching TRBD2 (5 bases). The CDR3 covers 15 residues. Germline loops: CDR1 MGHRA, CDR2 YSYEKL. V lost 0 bases, J lost 6 bases, and 13 bases lay in between. The chain's CDR3 is CASSQDKRVWDTQYF. In DNA, the CDR3 is TGCGCCAGCAGCCAAGATAAGAGGGTATGGGATACGCAGTATTTT.

The chain couples TRBV29-1 to TRBJ2-3; 11 nucleotides match TRBD2. V lost 7 bases, J lost 11 bases, and 5 bases stayed unmatched. The CDR3 is 11 amino acids. Germline V lookup: CDR1 SQVTM, CDR2 ANQGSEA. This chain's CDR3 is CSARTSGLQYF. CDR3 nucleotide sequence: TGCAGCGCACGGACTAGCGGGTTGCAGTATTTT.

This chain connects TRBV28 to TRBJ2-5; 7 bases line up with TRBD2. The CDR3 is 16 amino acids. The germline gives CDR1 MDHEN, CDR2 SYDVKM. The V and J ends lost 6 bases and 2 bases, in that order; junction bases with no gene match: 12. The CDR3 DNA sequence: TGTGCCAGCAGCGACGGGTGGCGGGAGATTCAAGAGACCCAGTACTTC. Translating gives CASSDGWREIQETQYF.

The V gene is TRBV2, the J gene TRBJ1-4; D unresolved. This CDR3 is built from 15 residues. CDR1 is SNHLY, CDR2 FYNNEI, per germline. The V gene lost 5 bases and the J gene lost 8 bases, with 18 bases spanning the gap. In DNA form, the CDR3 reads TGTGCCAGCAGTTCCCCTCCACAGCGGGTCGAAAAACTGTTTTTT. Its protein is CASSSPPQRVEKLFF.

This clone was seen only once. The genes are TRBV19 and TRBJ2-7, with 10 bases aligning to TRBD1. Germline CDR1 and CDR2: LNHDA and SQIVND (reference sequence). The CDR3 has 13 amino acids. Trimming cost V 9 bases and J 1 base; bases outside gene matches: 3. The CDR3 region is CASGQGVSYEQYF. The CDR3 bases are TGTGCCAGCGGACAGGGGGTTTCCTACGAGCAGTACTTC.

As regards this clone: Different DNA sequences within this sample yield the same CDR3. The chain employs TRBV10-3 and TRBJ2-7; D unresolved. The CDR3 loop spans 16 amino acids. Germline V gives CDR1 ENHRY, CDR2 SYGVKD. V shed 0 bases and J shed 4 bases, with 16 bases lying between them. The chain's CDR3 is CAISESMGGGPYEQYF. The CDR3 nucleotides are TGTGCCATCAGTGAGTCGATGGGCGGCGGACCGTACGAGCAGTACTTC.

The chain recombines TRBV19 with TRBJ1-2; D remains unclear. Trimming shortened V by 0 bases and J by 5 bases, and 13 bases separated the two germline ends. This CDR3 contains 15 residues. CDR1 is LNHDA, CDR2 SQIVND, per germline (reference sequence). CDR3 amino acids: CASSIDLEQPYGYTF. The CDR3 DNA reads TGTGCCAGTAGTATAGATCTGGAACAGCCTTATGGCTACACCTTC.

The rearrangement links TRBV6-4 to TRBJ2-1; no firm D call. Germline CDR1 and CDR2: MRHNA and SNTAGT. CDR3 length: 15 residues. V gave up 3 bases and J gave up 6 bases, with 15 bases separating them. For the CDR3, the DNA is TGTGCCAGCAGTGAATGGGGATCCCCCCTCAATGAGCAGTTCTTC. Translating it yields CASSEWGSPLNEQFF.

The CDR3 reads CASSYGAYNEQFF. DNA of the CDR3: TGTGCCAGCTCGTACGGTGCCTACAATGAGCAGTTCTTC. This chain uses TRBV2 with TRBJ2-1; D unclear. Per germline, CDR1 SNHLY and CDR2 FYNNEI. With 8 bases removed from V and 2 bases from J, the gap between germline ends came to 10 bases. The length of the CDR3 is 13 residues.